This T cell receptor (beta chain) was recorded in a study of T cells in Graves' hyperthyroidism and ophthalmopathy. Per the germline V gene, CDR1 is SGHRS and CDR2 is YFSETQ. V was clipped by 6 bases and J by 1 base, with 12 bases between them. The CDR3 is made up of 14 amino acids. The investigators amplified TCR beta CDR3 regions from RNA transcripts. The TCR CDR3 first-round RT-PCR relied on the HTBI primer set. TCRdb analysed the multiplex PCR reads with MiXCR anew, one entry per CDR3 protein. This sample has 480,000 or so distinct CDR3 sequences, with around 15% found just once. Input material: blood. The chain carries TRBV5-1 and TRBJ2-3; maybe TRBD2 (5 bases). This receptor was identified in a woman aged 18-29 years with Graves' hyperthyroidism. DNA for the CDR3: TGCGCCAGCACCTCGCCCGGGGGCACAGATACGCAGTATTTT. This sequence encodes CASTSPGGTDTQYF.